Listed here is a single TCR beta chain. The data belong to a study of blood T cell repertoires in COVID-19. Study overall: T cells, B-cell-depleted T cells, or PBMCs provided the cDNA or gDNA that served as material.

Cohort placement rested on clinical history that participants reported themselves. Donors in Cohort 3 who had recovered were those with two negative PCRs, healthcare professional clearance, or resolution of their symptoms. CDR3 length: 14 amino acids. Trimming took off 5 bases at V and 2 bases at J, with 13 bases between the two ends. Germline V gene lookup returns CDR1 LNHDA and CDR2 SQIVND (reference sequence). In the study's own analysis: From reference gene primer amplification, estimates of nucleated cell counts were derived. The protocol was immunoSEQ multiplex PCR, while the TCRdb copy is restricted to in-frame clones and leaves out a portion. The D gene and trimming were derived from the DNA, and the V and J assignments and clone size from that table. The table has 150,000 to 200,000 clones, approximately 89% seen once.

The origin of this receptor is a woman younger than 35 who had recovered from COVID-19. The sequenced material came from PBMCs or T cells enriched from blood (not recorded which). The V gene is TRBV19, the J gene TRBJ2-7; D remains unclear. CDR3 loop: CASSDLVGPYEQYF. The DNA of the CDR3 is TGTGCCAGTAGTGACCTAGTCGGTCCCTACGAGCAGTACTTC.